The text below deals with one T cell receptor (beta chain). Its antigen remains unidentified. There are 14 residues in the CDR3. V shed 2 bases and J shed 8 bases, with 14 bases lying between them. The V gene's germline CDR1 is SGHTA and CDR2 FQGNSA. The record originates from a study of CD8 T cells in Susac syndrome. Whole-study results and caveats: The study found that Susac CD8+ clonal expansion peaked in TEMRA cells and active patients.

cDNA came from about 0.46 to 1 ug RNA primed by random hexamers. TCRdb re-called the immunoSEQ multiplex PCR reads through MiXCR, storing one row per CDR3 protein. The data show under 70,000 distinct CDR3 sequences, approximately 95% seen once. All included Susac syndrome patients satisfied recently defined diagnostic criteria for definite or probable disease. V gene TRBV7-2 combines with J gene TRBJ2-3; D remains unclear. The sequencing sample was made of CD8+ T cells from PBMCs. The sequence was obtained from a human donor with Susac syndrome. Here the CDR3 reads CASSLKAVEVTQYF. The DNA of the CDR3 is TGTGCCAGCAGCTTAAAGGCCGTAGAGGTTACGCAGTATTTT.